The clone carrying this T cell receptor (beta chain) has a single count. This specimen belongs to a study of blood T cell repertoires in COVID-19. The overall study: Some COVID-19 samples were acute and others convalescent; all came from the United States, Italy and Spain. T cells, B-cell-depleted T cells, or PBMCs supplied cDNA or gDNA.

Per the original methods: Scientists estimated how many nucleated cells there were by amplifying reference gene primers. TCRdb keeps only in-frame clones here, not all; method: immunoSEQ multiplex PCR. That table supplies the V and J calls and clone size; D and trimming were determined from the DNA. Seen here are approximately 250,000 clones, approximately 89% observed once, and the top ten hold roughly 8.5%. CDR1 and CDR2 from the germline V gene are MGHRA and YSYEKL. The V gene end was trimmed by 4 bases and the J gene end by 2 bases; junction bases not matched to a gene: 2. CDR3 size: 14 residues.

This clonotype was sampled from a middle-aged man with active or convalescent COVID-19. The sample consisted of peripheral blood. V and J are TRBV4-1 and TRBJ1-3; 7 bases match TRBD1. Here the CDR3 reads CASSPGTAGNTIYF. CDR3 nucleotide sequence: TGCGCCAGCAGCCCTGGGACAGCTGGAAACACCATATATTTT.